One and the same sample provided the 9 T cell receptor beta chains below, sequenced in a study of OX40 agonist ivuxolimab in advanced cancers. TCRdb's table, derived via immunoSEQ multiplex PCR, lists solely in-frame clones and lacks some. The sample has under 150,000 clones; around nine tenths are singletons. The source was CD4+ or CD8+ T cells sorted from blood, collected in a trial of the OX40 agonist ivuxolimab. The source is an adult with an advanced solid tumor such as melanoma, head and neck, liver or kidney cancer.

The chain joins TRBV11-2 to TRBJ1-4; 8 nucleotides line up with TRBD1. The CDR3 sequence is 17 residues long. The trim removed 5 bases at V and 0 bases at J, leaving 8 bases unmatched. CDR1 is SGHAT and CDR2 is FQNNGV in the germline V gene. CDR3 sequence reads: CASSLSGQAATNEKLFF. The CDR3 DNA reads TGTGCCAGCAGCCTATCGGGACAGGCCGCAACTAATGAAAAACTGTTTTTT.

The rearrangement uses TRBV6-6 and TRBJ1-5; 9 nucleotides line up with TRBD1. Germline values: CDR1 MNHNY, CDR2 SVGAGI (reference sequence). This CDR3 contains 14 residues. The V and J ends lost 6 bases and 2 bases, in that order; junction bases with no gene match: 2. CDR3 bases: TGTGCCAGCAGACGGGACAGGGGCAATCAGCCCCAGCATTTT. This encodes CASRRDRGNQPQHF.

To note about this clone: The sample holds other DNA sequences that translate to the same CDR3. The rearrangement uses TRBV28 and TRBJ2-7; possible D gene TRBD2, 6 bases. Trimming left V 3 bases short and J 4 bases short, with 7 bases between. This CDR3 comprises 12 residues. Germline V gives CDR1 MDHEN, CDR2 SYDVKM. The CDR3 nucleotides are TGTGCCAGCAGTTTGGGAGGATACGAGCAGTACTTC. Translated: CASSLGGYEQYF.

The rearrangement links TRBV28 to TRBJ2-7; D remains unclear. This CDR3 spans 15 amino acids. The V gene lost 6 bases and the J gene lost 1 base, with 16 bases spanning the gap. CDR1 MDHEN and CDR2 SYDVKM come from the germline V gene. CDR3 protein: CASSLSDSESYEQYF. CDR3 nucleotide sequence: TGTGCCAGCAGCCTCTCTGACTCCGAGTCCTACGAGCAGTACTTC.

The genes are TRBV30 and TRBJ1-2; D possibly corresponds to TRBD1 (5 bases). This CDR3 comprises 13 residues. Trimming took off 0 bases at V and 6 bases at J, with 11 bases between the two ends. Germline V CDR1 and CDR2: GTSNPN, SVGIG (reference sequence). CDR3 bases: TGTGCCTGGAGTGTCGGGGCTTCGGATGGCTACACCTTC. Translating gives CAWSVGASDGYTF.

This chain uses TRBV11-3 with TRBJ2-1; 12 nucleotides align to TRBD2. Germline-derived CDR1 and CDR2 are SGHNT and YENEEA. The CDR3 runs 17 residues. The trim removed 4 bases at V and 7 bases at J, leaving 11 bases unmatched. CDR3 DNA sequence: TGTGCCAGCAGCTCGTCCCTAGCGGGAGGGATAGGGAATGAGCAGTTCTTC. Its translation is CASSSSLAGGIGNEQFF. The full variable domain, in which reference TRBV11-3 and TRBJ2-1 provide the parts outside the CDR3, is EAGVVQSPRYKIIEKKQPVAFWCNPISGHNTLYWYLQNLGQGPELLIRYENEEAVDDSQLPKDRFSAERLKGVDSTLKIQPAELGDSAVYLCASSSSLAGGIGNEQFFGPGTRLTVL.

The chain joins TRBV5-1 to TRBJ2-5; TRBD1 agrees at 7 bases. This CDR3 region has 14 residues. V lost 4 bases and J lost 4; bases outside the gene matches: 7. The germline V gene encodes CDR1 SGHRS and CDR2 YFSETQ. CDR3 loop: CASSQGVGPETQYF. The CDR3, as DNA: TGCGCCAGCAGCCAGGGGGTAGGGCCAGAGACCCAGTACTTC. The full variable domain, its missing parts supplied by reference TRBV5-1 and TRBJ2-5, is KAGVTQTPRYLIKTRGQQVTLSCSPISGHRSVSWYQQTPGQGLQFLFEYFSETQRNKGNFPGRFSGRQFSNSRSEMNVSTLELGDSALYLCASSQGVGPETQYFGPGTRLLVL.

The table lists this clone with a count of one. The V call is TRBV28, the J call TRBJ1-5, with TRBD1 matching 7 bases. The CDR3 is made up of 15 amino acids. After removal of 5 bases from V and 6 bases from J, the junction contained 10 bases not matched to a gene. CDR1 is MDHEN and CDR2 is SYDVKM in the germline V gene. This chain's CDR3 is CASSQPLQGGQPQHF. As DNA, the CDR3 is TGTGCCAGCAGTCAGCCCCTCCAGGGGGGTCAGCCCCAGCATTTT.

The rearrangement joins TRBV10-3 to TRBJ2-1; TRBD2 agrees at 14 bases. Germline V lookup: CDR1 ENHRY, CDR2 SYGVKD. With V trimmed by 6 bases and J by 7 bases, 5 bases remained unmatched. The CDR3 totals 15 residues. The chain's CDR3 is CAIRPGLAGVNEQFF. DNA for the CDR3: TGTGCCATCAGACCGGGACTAGCGGGGGTGAATGAGCAGTTCTTC.